The 21 T cell receptor beta chains given below trace back to one sample, sequenced in a study of read filtering for tumor transcriptome and immune sequencing. From approximately 430 ng of RNA, a library with molecular barcoded alpha/delta and beta/gamma adaptors was made. TCRdb re-analysed the reads in MiXCR, keeping a single row per CDR3 protein. The sample lists 45,000 to 55,000 distinct CDR3 sequences; 10% to 15% were seen once. Material: a population of CD138-negative cells sorted from bone marrow. Receptors were obtained from a donor over 35 with multiple myeloma.

This clonotype was found many times. The genes are TRBV30 and TRBJ2-4; D might be TRBD1 or TRBD2, each matching 5 bases. Germline values: CDR1 GTSNPN, CDR2 SVGIG (reference sequence). V was cut by 0 bases and J by 13 bases, with 16 bases left in between. The CDR3 length is 13 residues. The CDR3 loop is CAWSVQTRGYQYF. The CDR3 coding sequence is TGTGCCTGGAGTGTACAAACCCGGGGCTACCAGTACTTC.

This clonotype showed up many times. The chain carries TRBV28 and TRBJ2-2; 9 bases line up with TRBD2. Per the germline V gene, CDR1 is MDHEN and CDR2 is SYDVKM. J was trimmed by 0 bases and V by 3 bases; bases with no gene match: 5. The CDR3 spans 17 residues. The CDR3 region is CASSFFSGGANTGELFF. The CDR3 region has the DNA TGTGCCAGCAGTTTTTTTAGCGGGGGCGCGAACACCGGGGAGCTGTTTTTT.

Only a few counts were recorded for this clonotype. Since a much larger clone is just one base distant, this may be a read error. The rearrangement links TRBV7-8 to TRBJ2-7; possibly TRBD2 for D (6 bases). The CDR3 runs 15 residues. The germline V gene encodes CDR1 SGHVS and CDR2 FQNEAQ. Trimming took off 4 bases at V and 3 bases at J, with 16 bases between the two ends. The CDR3 DNA reads as TGTGCCAGCAGCTACCGTGGAGGGATAGACTACGAGCAGTACTTC. The encoded protein is CASSYRGGIDYEQYF.

Ten or more counts support this clonotype. CDR3 region: CASSDRDLSYNEQFF. For the CDR3, the DNA is TGTGCCAGCAGCGACCGGGACCTGTCCTACAATGAGCAGTTCTTC. The chain employs TRBV7-8 and TRBJ2-1; D could derive from TRBD1 or TRBD2 (5 bases each). Trimming removed 5 bases at V and 1 base at J, with 12 bases between. CDR1 and CDR2 from the germline V gene are SGHVS and FQNEAQ. This CDR3 comprises 15 residues.

This clonotype has ten or more counts. The chain uses TRBV18 and TRBJ2-1; D unresolved. The germline V gene has CDR1 KGHSH and CDR2 LQKENI. The CDR3 covers 13 residues. Between the trimmed V and J ends, which lost 3 bases and 0 bases, there was a span of 3 bases. For the CDR3, the DNA is TGTGCCAGCTCACCTGACTCCTACAATGAGCAGTTCTTC. Translated: CASSPDSYNEQFF. The full variable domain, its missing parts supplied by reference TRBV18 and TRBJ2-1, is NAGVMQNPRHLVRRRGQEARLRCSPMKGHSHVYWYRQLPEEGLKFMVYLQKENIIDESGMPKERFSAEFPKEGPSILRIQQVVRGDSAAYFCASSPDSYNEQFFGPGTRLTVL.

This clonotype was seen only a few times. With a much larger clone just one base away, this may be a read error. The chain couples TRBV4-3 to TRBJ1-3; no clear D. The CDR3 sequence is 17 residues long. Germline CDR1 and CDR2: LGHNA and YSLEER. CDR3 protein: CASSQDSRPRSGSTIYF. CDR3 in DNA: TGCGCCAGCAGCCAAGATTCCCGACCCCGCTCTGGAAGCACCATATATTTT.

Details on this clonotype: Given a far larger clone just one base away, this is likely a sequencing read error. The chain couples TRBV7-3 to TRBJ2-1; D not resolved. Germline V gives CDR1 SGHTA, CDR2 FQGTGA. This CDR3 region has 15 residues. CDR3 protein: CASSLTGGSYYEQFF. CDR3 nucleotides: TGTGCCAGCAGCCTCACGGGCGGTTCCTACTATGAGCAGTTCTTC.

This clonotype ranks as medium-sized. This chain joins TRBV20-1 and TRBJ2-1; possible D gene TRBD1, 6 bases. V was pared by 4 bases and J by 5 bases, with 18 bases between. Per the germline V gene, CDR1 is DFQATT and CDR2 is SNEGSKA (reference sequence). The CDR3 has 15 amino acids. CDR3 nucleotide sequence: TGCAGTGCTATCTGGGCCGAGCAGGGGAACAATGAGCAGTTCTTC. The encoded protein is CSAIWAEQGNNEQFF.

This clonotype was counted at least ten times. The chain couples TRBV9 to TRBJ1-1; TRBD1 is a possible D gene (5 bases). Trimming took off 2 bases at V and 3 bases at J, with 8 bases between the two ends. Germline V gene sequence: CDR1 SGDLS, CDR2 YYNGEE. CDR3 length: 13 amino acids. The CDR3 DNA reads as TGTGCCAGCAGCGTCGGAGGGGACACTGAAGCTTTCTTT. Translating gives CASSVGGDTEAFF.

This clonotype came up many times. An end of the junction does not agree with germline; a read error may underlie this. The chain couples TRBV7-2 to TRBJ2-1, with 8 bases identical to TRBD2. Germline lookup yields CDR1 SGHTA and CDR2 FQGNSA. The CDR3 has 15 amino acids. The CDR3 is CASSVAGPSYNEQFF. CDR3 nucleotides: TGTGCCAGCAGCGTAGCGGGACCATCCTACAATGAGCAGTTCTTC.

At least ten counts were recorded for this clonotype. This rearrangement joins TRBV7-3 to TRBJ1-6; D is undetermined. V was cut by 0 bases and J by 7 bases, with 4 bases left in between. The CDR3 is made up of 13 amino acids. From germline, CDR1 is SGHTA and CDR2 FQGTGA. CDR3 in DNA: TGTGCCAGCAGCTTAACGAGGAATTCACCCCTCCACTTT. It codes for CASSLTRNSPLHF. Full variable domain (remainder filled in from reference TRBV7-3 and TRBJ1-6): GAGVSQTPSNKVTEKGKYVELRCDPISGHTALYWYRQSLGQGPEFLIYFQGTGAADDSGLPNDRFFAVRPEGSVSTLKIQRTERGDSAVYLCASSLTRNSPLHFGNGTRLTVT.

To note about this clonotype: With a much larger clone just one base away, this may be a read error. V and J are TRBV12-3 or TRBV12-4 and TRBJ2-7; D might be TRBD2 (5 bases). This CDR3 comprises 15 residues. CDR3 nucleotide sequence: TGTGCCGGCAGTCCCGGAGGCGGCATCGTCAACGAGCAGTACTTC. Translation: CAGSPGGGIVNEQYF.

This clonotype was detected ten times or more. The rearrangement uses TRBV19 and TRBJ1-5; D call uncertain. CDR1 LNHDA and CDR2 SQIVND come from the germline V gene (reference sequence). V gave up 7 bases and J gave up 0 bases, with 13 bases separating them. The CDR3 spans 15 residues. CDR3 in amino acids: CASTLGSYSNQPQHF. CDR3 bases: TGTGCCAGTACTCTCGGATCCTATAGCAATCAGCCCCAGCATTTT.

In this sample, this clonotype turned up many times. Written as DNA, the CDR3 is TGCAGTGCCTCAATCGCCGATTACTCCTACAATGAGCAGTTCTTC. Amino acid sequence: CSASIADYSYNEQFF. V usage is TRBV20-1 and J usage is TRBJ2-1; D unresolved. Germline CDR1 reads DFQATT; CDR2 reads SNEGSKA (reference sequence). The CDR3 covers 15 residues. The ends were cut back, 6 bases at V and 0 bases at J, with 15 bases in the middle.

There are many counts of this clonotype. The chain couples TRBV24-1 to TRBJ1-5; 10 nucleotides align to TRBD1. The V gene end was trimmed by 3 bases and the J gene end by 3 bases; junction bases not matched to a gene: 4. The germline V gene has CDR1 KGHDR and CDR2 SFDVKD. This CDR3 is built from 16 residues. The CDR3 sequence is CATSDATGGYNQPQHF. CDR3 nucleotides: TGTGCCACCAGTGATGCGACAGGGGGCTACAATCAGCCCCAGCATTTT.

This clonotype was seen at least ten times. This sequence joins TRBV7-9 and TRBJ2-1; 13 bases align to TRBD2. V was pared by 5 bases and J by 4 bases, with 11 bases of the junction left unmatched. Germline V CDR1 and CDR2: SEHNR, FQNEAQ (reference sequence). The CDR3 has 18 residues. CDR3 bases: TGTGCCAGCAGCCCAGGGACTAGCGGGACCGGCGGTTACAATGAGCAGTTCTTC. The encoded protein is CASSPGTSGTGGYNEQFF. Full variable domain (rest looked up from reference TRBV7-9 and TRBJ2-1): DTGVSQNPRHKITKRGQNVTFRCDPISEHNRLYWYRQTLGQGPEFLTYFQNEAQLEKSRLLSDRFSAERPKGSFSTLEIQRTEQGDSAMYLCASSPGTSGTGGYNEQFFGPGTRLTVL.

This clonotype was seen repeatedly, ten times or more. The J gene is TRBJ2-7, the V gene TRBV5-1, with 8 positions matching TRBD1. Germline V gene lookup returns CDR1 SGHRS and CDR2 YFSETQ. This CDR3 is built from 14 residues. V shed 5 bases, J shed 4 bases, and the junction held 8 bases outside the gene matches. The CDR3 sequence: CASSTGQGMYEQYF. The CDR3 DNA reads TGCGCCAGCAGTACAGGACAGGGTATGTACGAGCAGTACTTC.

This clonotype was seen a handful of times. The chain carries TRBV3-1 and TRBJ2-3; D possibly corresponds to TRBD2 (6 bases). This CDR3 is built from 16 residues. The V and J ends lost 0 bases and 6 bases respectively, with 16 bases between them. The germline V gene encodes CDR1 LGHDT and CDR2 YNNKEL (reference sequence). CDR3 in amino acids: CASSQDWREAWDTQYF. In DNA form, the CDR3 reads TGTGCCAGCAGCCAAGATTGGAGGGAGGCTTGGGATACGCAGTATTTT.

This clonotype came up many times. The V gene is TRBV7-8, the J gene TRBJ2-7; 9 nucleotides match TRBD2. The germline V gene has CDR1 SGHVS and CDR2 FQNEAQ. The V gene end was trimmed by 5 bases and the J gene end by 0 bases; junction bases not matched to a gene: 5. The CDR3 has 15 residues. The CDR3 sequence: CASSQNSGSSYEQYF. CDR3 DNA sequence: TGTGCCAGCAGCCAGAATAGCGGGAGCTCCTACGAGCAGTACTTC.

About this clonotype: A far larger clone is one base from this, pointing to a likely read error. Since the CDR3 does not end with the conserved phenylalanine or tryptophan, this likely comes from a read error. The chain uses TRBV7-2 and TRBJ2-5, with D uncertain. V was shortened by 2 bases and J by 5 bases, with 6 bases between the two germline ends. The CDR3 runs 12 residues. Looked up from germline, CDR1 is SGHTA and CDR2 is FQGNSA. The CDR3 DNA sequence: TGTGCCAGCAGCTTATATCTCGAGACCCAGTACCTC. This codes for CASSLYLETQYL.

Ten or more counts support this clonotype. The chain has TRBV7-2 and TRBJ2-7; possible D gene TRBD1, 6 bases. Trimming shortened V by 1 base and J by 3 bases, and 10 bases separated the two germline ends. Germline CDR1 and CDR2: SGHTA and FQGNSA. The CDR3 has 14 amino acids. CDR3 residues: CASSLGYRDYEQYF. The CDR3 bases are TGTGCCAGCAGCTTAGGATACAGGGACTACGAGCAGTACTTC.